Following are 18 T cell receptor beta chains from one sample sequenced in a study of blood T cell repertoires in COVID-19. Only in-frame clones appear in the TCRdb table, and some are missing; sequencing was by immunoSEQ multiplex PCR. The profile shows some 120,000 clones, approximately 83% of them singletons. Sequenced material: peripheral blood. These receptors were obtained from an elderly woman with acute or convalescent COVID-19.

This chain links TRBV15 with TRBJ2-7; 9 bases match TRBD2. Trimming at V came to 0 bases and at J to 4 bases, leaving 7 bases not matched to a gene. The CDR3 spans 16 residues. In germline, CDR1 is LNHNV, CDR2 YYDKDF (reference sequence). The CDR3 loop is CATSREVTRGGYEQYF. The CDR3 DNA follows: TGTGCCACCAGCAGAGAGGTGACGCGGGGGGGGTACGAGCAGTACTTC.

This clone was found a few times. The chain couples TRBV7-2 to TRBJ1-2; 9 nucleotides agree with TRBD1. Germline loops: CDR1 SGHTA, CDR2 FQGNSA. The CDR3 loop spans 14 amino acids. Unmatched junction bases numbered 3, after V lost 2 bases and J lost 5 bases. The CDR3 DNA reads TGTGCCAGCAGCTTACACGGGACAGGGTATGGCTACACCTTC. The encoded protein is CASSLHGTGYGYTF.

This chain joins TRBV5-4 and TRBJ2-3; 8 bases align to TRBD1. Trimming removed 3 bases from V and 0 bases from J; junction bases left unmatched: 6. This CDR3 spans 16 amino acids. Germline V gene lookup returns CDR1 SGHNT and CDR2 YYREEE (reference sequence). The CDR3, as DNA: TGTGCCAGCAGCTCCTCCAGGGGGCTGAGCACAGATACGCAGTATTTT. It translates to CASSSSRGLSTDTQYF.

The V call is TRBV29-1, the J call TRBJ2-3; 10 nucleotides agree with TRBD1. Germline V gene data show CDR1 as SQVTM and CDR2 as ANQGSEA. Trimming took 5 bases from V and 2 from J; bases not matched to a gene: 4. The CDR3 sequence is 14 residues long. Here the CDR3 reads CSVTGTGDTDTQYF. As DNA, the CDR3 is TGCAGCGTTACCGGGACAGGGGACACAGATACGCAGTATTTT.

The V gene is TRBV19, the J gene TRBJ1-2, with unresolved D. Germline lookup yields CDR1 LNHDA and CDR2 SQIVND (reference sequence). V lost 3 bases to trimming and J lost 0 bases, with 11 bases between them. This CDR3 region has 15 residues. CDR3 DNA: TGTGCCAGTAGTATCACGGCCGACTCTAACTATGGCTACACCTTC. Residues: CASSITADSNYGYTF.

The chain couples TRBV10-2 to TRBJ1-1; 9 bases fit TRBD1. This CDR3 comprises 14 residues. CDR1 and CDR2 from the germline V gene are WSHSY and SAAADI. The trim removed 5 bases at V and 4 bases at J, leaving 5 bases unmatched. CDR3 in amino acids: CASSQPGQGTEAFF. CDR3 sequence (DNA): TGCGCCAGCAGTCAGCCGGGACAGGGCACTGAAGCTTTCTTT.

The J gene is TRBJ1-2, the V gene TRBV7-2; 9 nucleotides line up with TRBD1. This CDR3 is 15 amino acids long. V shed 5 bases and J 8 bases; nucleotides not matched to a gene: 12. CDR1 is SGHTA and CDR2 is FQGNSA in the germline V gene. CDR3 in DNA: TGTGCCAGCAGCCTGGGGCGGGACAGGGTGCGAGGCTACACCTTC. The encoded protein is CASSLGRDRVRGYTF.

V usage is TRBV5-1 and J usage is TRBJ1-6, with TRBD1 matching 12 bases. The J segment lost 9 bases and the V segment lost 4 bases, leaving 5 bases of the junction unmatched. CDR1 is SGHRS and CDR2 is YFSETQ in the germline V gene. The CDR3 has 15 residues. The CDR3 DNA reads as TGCGCCAGCAGCACCGGGACAGGGGGCACTTCACCCCTCCACTTT. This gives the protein CASSTGTGGTSPLHF.

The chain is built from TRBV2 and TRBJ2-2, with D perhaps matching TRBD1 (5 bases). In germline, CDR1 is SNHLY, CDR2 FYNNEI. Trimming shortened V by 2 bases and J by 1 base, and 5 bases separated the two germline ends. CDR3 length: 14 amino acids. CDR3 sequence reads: CASSEQGNTGELFF. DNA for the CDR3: TGTGCCAGCAGTGAACAGGGGAACACCGGGGAGCTGTTTTTT. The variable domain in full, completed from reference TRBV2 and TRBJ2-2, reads EPEVTQTPSHQVTQMGQEVILRCVPISNHLYFYWYRQILGQKVEFLVSFYNNEISEKSEIFDDQFSVERPDGSNFTLKIRSTKLEDSAMYFCASSEQGNTGELFFGEGSRLTVL.

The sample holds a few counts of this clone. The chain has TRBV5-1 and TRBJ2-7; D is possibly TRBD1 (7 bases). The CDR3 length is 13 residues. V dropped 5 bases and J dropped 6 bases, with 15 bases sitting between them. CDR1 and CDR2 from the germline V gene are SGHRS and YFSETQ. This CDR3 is CASSGRGVSEQYF. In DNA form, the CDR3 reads TGCGCCAGCAGTGGCAGGGGGGTAAGCGAGCAGTACTTC.

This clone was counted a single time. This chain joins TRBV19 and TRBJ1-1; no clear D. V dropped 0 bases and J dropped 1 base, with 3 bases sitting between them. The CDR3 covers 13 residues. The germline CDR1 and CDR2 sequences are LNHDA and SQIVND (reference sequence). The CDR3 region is CASSIERNTEAFF. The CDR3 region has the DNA TGTGCCAGTAGTATAGAGAGGAACACTGAAGCTTTCTTT.

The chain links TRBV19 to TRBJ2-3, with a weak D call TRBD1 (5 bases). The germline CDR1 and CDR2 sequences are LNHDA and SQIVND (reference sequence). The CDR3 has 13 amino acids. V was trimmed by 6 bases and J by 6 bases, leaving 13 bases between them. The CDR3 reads CASSLLQGDTQYF. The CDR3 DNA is TGTGCCAGTAGCCTTCTGCAGGGCGATACGCAGTATTTT.

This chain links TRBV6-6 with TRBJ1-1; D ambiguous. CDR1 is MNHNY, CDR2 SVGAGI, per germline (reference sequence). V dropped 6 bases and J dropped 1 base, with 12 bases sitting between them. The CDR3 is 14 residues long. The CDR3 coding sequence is TGTGCCAGCAGGATAGAGGATGCGAACACTGAAGCTTTCTTT. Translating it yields CASRIEDANTEAFF.

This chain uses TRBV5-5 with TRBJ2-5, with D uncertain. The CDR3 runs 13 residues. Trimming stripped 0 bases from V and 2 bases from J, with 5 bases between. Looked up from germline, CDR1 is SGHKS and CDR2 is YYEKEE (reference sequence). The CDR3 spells CASSLATQETQYF. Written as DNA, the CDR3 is TGTGCCAGCAGCTTGGCGACACAAGAGACCCAGTACTTC.

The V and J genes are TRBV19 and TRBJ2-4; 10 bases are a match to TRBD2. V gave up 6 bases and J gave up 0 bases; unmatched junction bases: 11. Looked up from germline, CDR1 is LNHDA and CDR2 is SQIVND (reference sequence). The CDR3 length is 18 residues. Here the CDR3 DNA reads TGTGCCAGTAGGAACCTAGCGGGGGCCACTATAGCCAAAAACATTCAGTACTTC. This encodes CASRNLAGATIAKNIQYF. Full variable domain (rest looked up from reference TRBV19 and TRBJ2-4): DGGITQSPKYLFRKEGQNVTLSCEQNLNHDAMYWYRQDPGQGLRLIYYSQIVNDFQKGDIAEGYSVSREKKESFPLTVTSAQKNPTAFYLCASRNLAGATIAKNIQYFGAGTRLSVL.

The CDR3 loop reads CASSEGALGGYTF. As DNA, the CDR3 is TGTGCCAGCAGTGAAGGGGCCCTCGGTGGCTACACCTTC. The genes are TRBV6-1 and TRBJ1-2; D is uncertain. Trimming left V 1 base short and J 7 bases short, with 10 bases between. The V gene's germline CDR1 is MNHNS and CDR2 SASEGT. This CDR3 spans 13 amino acids.

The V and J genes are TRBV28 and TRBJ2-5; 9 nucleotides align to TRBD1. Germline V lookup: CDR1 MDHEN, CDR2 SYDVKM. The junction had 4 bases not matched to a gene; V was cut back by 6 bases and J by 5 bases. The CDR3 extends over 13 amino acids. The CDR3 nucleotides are TGTGCCAGCAGGGGACAGGGTCGGGAGACCCAGTACTTC. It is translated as CASRGQGRETQYF.

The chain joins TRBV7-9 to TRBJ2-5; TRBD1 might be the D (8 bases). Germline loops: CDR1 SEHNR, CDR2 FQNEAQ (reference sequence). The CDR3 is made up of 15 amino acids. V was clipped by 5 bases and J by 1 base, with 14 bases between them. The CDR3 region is CASSAYRGGQETQYF. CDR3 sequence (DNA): TGTGCCAGCAGCGCCTACAGGGGGGGCCAAGAGACCCAGTACTTC.